Listed below are T cell receptor beta chains from one sample, sequenced in a study of T cell responses to AZD1222 COVID-19 vaccine. Generated by immunoSEQ multiplex PCR, the TCRdb table keeps only in-frame clones and is missing some. The sample records approximately 100,000 clones, roughly 91% being singletons. Source: peripheral blood, taken on day 0 of AZD1222 vaccination. These TCRs come from an adult in good health. Each CDR3 is given with its conserved first and last residue. D genes are given only for firm matches. Expanded clones are given a class, and other clones once, few, many or no size at all.

V	size	J	D	CDR3	DNA
TRBV4-2	NA	TRBJ1-2	NA	CASSQGGTGRFYGYTF	TGTGCCAGCAGCCAAGGGGGGACTGGGAGATTCTATGGCTACACCTTC
TRBV7-2	NA	TRBJ1-5	NA	CASSLAGNNQPQHF	TGTGCCAGCAGCTTAGCGGGGAACAATCAGCCCCAGCATTTT
TRBV19	NA	TRBJ2-5	NA	CASSIGRDLDEETQYF	TGTGCCAGTAGTATAGGCCGGGACCTAGACGAAGAGACCCAGTACTTC
TRBV11-2	NA	TRBJ2-3	NA	CASSLDRDTQYF	TGTGCCAGCAGCTTAGATAGAGATACGCAGTATTTT
TRBV5-1	NA	TRBJ2-5	NA	CASAPGPGETQYF	TGCGCCAGCGCCCCGGGGCCCGGCGAGACCCAGTACTTC
TRBV6-2/TRBV6-3	NA	TRBJ2-3	NA	CASSYSAGRLNTQYF	TGTGCCAGCAGTTACTCAGCAGGACGGTTGAATACGCAGTATTTT
TRBV14	NA	TRBJ1-6	TRBD1	CASSPPQGAPGSPLHF	TGTGCCAGCAGCCCTCCACAGGGGGCCCCGGGTTCACCCCTCCACTTT
TRBV7-9	NA	TRBJ1-1	NA	CAIPGVNTEAFF	TGTGCCATCCCGGGTGTTAACACTGAAGCTTTCTTT
TRBV7-2	NA	TRBJ1-6	TRBD1	CASSLMGQGNSPLHF	TGTGCCAGCAGCTTAATGGGACAGGGGAATTCACCCCTCCACTTT
TRBV4-2	NA	TRBJ1-1	NA	CASSLTGTYTEAFF	TGTGCCAGCAGCCTTACCGGGACCTACACTGAAGCTTTCTTT
TRBV5-1	NA	TRBJ2-1	NA	CASSWTGGDGLNEQFF	TGCGCCAGCAGCTGGACGGGCGGGGACGGACTCAATGAGCAGTTCTTC
TRBV6-1	NA	TRBJ1-6	NA	CASSARMDSPYNSPLHF	TGTGCCAGCAGTGCCCGGATGGACAGCCCCTATAATTCACCCCTCCACTTT
TRBV27	NA	TRBJ2-3	TRBD2	CASNPLAGLPDTQYF	TGTGCCAGCAACCCCCTAGCGGGGTTACCAGATACGCAGTATTTT
TRBV20-1	NA	TRBJ1-1	NA	CSASNSVGPEAFF	TGCAGTGCTAGTAATTCGGTAGGGCCTGAAGCTTTCTTT
TRBV2	NA	TRBJ2-7	NA	CASSKAGLREQYF	TGTGCCAGCAGTAAGGCGGGCCTTAGAGAGCAGTACTTC
TRBV7-2	few	TRBJ1-5	NA	CASSLVGGAGSNQPQHF	TGTGCCAGCAGCTTAGTAGGGGGGGCGGGTAGCAATCAGCCCCAGCATTTT
TRBV3-1/TRBV3-2	NA	TRBJ1-1	TRBD1	CASSLSFGQGAEAFF	TGTGCCAGCAGCCTGTCTTTTGGACAGGGGGCTGAAGCTTTCTTT
TRBV7-2	NA	TRBJ1-2	NA	CASSLGGVYGYTF	TGTGCCAGCAGCTTAGGAGGGGTCTATGGCTACACCTTC
TRBV7-9	NA	TRBJ2-5	TRBD1	CASSSGTGGETQYF	TGTGCCAGCAGCTCAGGGACAGGGGGAGAGACCCAGTACTTC
TRBV7-9	NA	TRBJ1-2	TRBD1	CASSPYLTGQGGYGYTF	TGTGCCAGCAGCCCCTACCTTACGGGACAGGGAGGGTATGGCTACACCTTC
TRBV20-1	NA	TRBJ1-3	NA	CSASHRDSGNTIYF	TGCAGTGCTAGTCACAGGGACTCTGGAAACACCATATATTTT
TRBV4-2	NA	TRBJ1-6	NA	CASSQARGYSPLHF	TGTGCCAGCAGCCAAGCCAGGGGTTATTCACCCCTCCACTTT